Reported below is one TCR beta chain. Its antigen is as yet unknown. This sample is drawn from a study of cytomegalovirus exposure and HLA in healthy donors. As for the study in general: Drawn from HLA-typed donors, tens of millions of unique TCRs were held in an early data release.

Primers: 60 Vbeta forward and 13 Jbeta reverse. Sequenced by immunoSEQ multiplex PCR; TCRdb stores in-frame clones only, minus some. The table records 63,000 or so clones, roughly 80% of them present only once. General study findings and limits: Beyond CMV serostatus, there was no information to go on about immune exposure. A later analysis by the authors found several of the most significant clusters apparently linked to common viral pathogens. Prior analysis indicated that the majority of TCR beta V segments exhibited productivity approximately 87% or approximately 30% of the time.

V shed 6 bases and J 4 bases; nucleotides not matched to a gene: 6. CDR1 and CDR2 from the germline V gene are SNHLY and FYNNEI. The CDR3 extends over 15 amino acids. Input material: PBMCs. The TCR was taken from a woman in her 30s in good health and CMV-seronegative. The rearrangement links TRBV2 to TRBJ1-6, with 7 bases identical to TRBD1. CDR3 coding DNA: TGTGCCAGCAGGGGACAGACGGCGTATAATTCACCCCTCCACTTT. It specifies CASRGQTAYNSPLHF. Full variable domain (rest looked up from reference TRBV2 and TRBJ1-6): EPEVTQTPSHQVTQMGQEVILRCVPISNHLYFYWYRQILGQKVEFLVSFYNNEISEKSEIFDDQFSVERPDGSNFTLKIRSTKLEDSAMYFCASRGQTAYNSPLHFGNGTRLTVT.